In this sample, the clone carrying this TCR beta chain turned up many times. The antigen is unknown. The CDR3 is 14 residues long. Germline V gene lookup returns CDR1 SGHRS and CDR2 YFSETQ. Trimming pared 0 bases from V and 0 bases from J, leaving 3 bases between. Preparation of the TCRbeta library used unique molecular identifiers. A single record per CDR3 protein comes from TCRdb applying MiXCR to the PCR reads. The data show approximately 430,000 distinct CDR3 sequences, about 16% seen once. The sample originates from a study of T-cell reconstitution after alpha-beta-depleted transplantation in children. The study's findings and limits: Day-60 TCRbeta diversity that was high in some patients was derived from surviving recipient T cells and thymic progenitors. A year post-transplant, T-cell counts and diversity derived mostly from newly produced T cells. Reportedly, roughly two months post-transplant, alpha-beta T cells arose from several hundred expanded graft clones.

The sample here was PBMCs, mostly from graft donor cells, taken 360 days after TCRalphabeta/CD19-depleted stem cell transplant. The V call is TRBV5-1, the J call TRBJ2-2; D uncertain. This sequence originates from a boy younger than two who had a stem cell transplant for Wiskott-Aldrich syndrome, so the T cells may come from the graft donor. CDR3 residues: CASSLGPNTGELFF. In nucleotides, the CDR3 is TGCGCCAGCAGCTTGGGTCCGAACACCGGGGAGCTGTTTTTT.